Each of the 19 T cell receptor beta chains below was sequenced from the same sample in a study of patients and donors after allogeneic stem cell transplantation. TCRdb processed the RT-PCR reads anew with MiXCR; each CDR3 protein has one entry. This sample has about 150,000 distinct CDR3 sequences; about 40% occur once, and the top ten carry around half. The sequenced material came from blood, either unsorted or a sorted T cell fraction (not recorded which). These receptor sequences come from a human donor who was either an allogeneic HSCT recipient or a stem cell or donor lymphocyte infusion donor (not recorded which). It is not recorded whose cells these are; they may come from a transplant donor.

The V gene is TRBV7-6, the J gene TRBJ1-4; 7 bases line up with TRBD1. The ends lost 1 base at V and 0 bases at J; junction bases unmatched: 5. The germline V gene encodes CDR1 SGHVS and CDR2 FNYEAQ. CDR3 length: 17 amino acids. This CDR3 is CASSLEAGGTTNEKLFF. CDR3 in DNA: TGTGCCAGCAGCTTAGAGGCAGGGGGAACAACTAATGAAAAACTGTTTTTT.

The CDR3 sequence: CASSYSLHSSSYNEQFF. As DNA, the CDR3 is TGTGCCAGCAGCTACTCCCTCCATTCTAGCTCCTACAATGAGCAGTTCTTC. The V and J genes are TRBV12-3 or TRBV12-4 and TRBJ2-1; D not resolved. This CDR3 region has 17 residues. The V end was cut by 6 bases, the J end by 0 bases, with 18 bases between.

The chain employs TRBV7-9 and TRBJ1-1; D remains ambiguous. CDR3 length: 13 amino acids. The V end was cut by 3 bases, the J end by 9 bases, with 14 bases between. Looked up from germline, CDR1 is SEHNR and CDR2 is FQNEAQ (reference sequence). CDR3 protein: CASSFGKDGKAFF. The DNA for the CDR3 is TGTGCCAGCAGCTTCGGGAAGGACGGTAAAGCTTTCTTT.

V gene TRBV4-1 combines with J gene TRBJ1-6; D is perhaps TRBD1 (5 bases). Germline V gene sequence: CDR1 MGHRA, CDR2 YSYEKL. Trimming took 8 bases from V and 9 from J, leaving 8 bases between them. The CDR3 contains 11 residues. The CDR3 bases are TGCGCCAGCGGGACTTCTTCACCCCTCCACTTT. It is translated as CASGTSSPLHF.

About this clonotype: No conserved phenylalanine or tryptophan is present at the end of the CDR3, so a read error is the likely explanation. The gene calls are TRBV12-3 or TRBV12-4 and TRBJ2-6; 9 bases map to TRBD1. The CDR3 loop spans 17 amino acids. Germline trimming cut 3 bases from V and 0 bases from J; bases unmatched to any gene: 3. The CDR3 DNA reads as TGTGCCAGCAGTTTGGGGACAGGGTACTCTGGGGCCAACGTCCTGACTTCC. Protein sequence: CASSLGTGYSGANVLTS.

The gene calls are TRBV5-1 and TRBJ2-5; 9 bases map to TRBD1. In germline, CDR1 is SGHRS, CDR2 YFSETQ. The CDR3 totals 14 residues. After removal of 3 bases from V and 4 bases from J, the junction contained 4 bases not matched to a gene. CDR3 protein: CASSWGQGAETQYF. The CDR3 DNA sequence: TGCGCCAGCAGCTGGGGACAGGGTGCAGAGACCCAGTACTTC.

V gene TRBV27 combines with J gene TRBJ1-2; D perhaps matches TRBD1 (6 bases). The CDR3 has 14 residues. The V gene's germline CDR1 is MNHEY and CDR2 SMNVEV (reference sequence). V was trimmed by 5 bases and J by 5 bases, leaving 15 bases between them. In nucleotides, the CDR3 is TGTGCCAGCAGTACTCACCTAGGACAGTATGGCTACACCTTC. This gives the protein CASSTHLGQYGYTF.

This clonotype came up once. CDR3 nucleotides: TGTGCCAGCAGATCCGGGACAGTAAACACTGAAGCTTTCTTT. The encoded protein is CASRSGTVNTEAFF. The V call is TRBV6-6, the J call TRBJ1-1; TRBD1 agrees at 7 bases. CDR3 size: 14 residues. J lost 2 bases, V lost 6 bases, and 6 bases had no gene match. The germline V gene encodes CDR1 MNHNY and CDR2 SVGAGI (reference sequence).

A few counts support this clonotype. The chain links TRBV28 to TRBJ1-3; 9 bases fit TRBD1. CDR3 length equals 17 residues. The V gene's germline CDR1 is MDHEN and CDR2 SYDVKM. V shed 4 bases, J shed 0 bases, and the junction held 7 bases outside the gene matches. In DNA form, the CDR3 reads TGTGCCAGCAGTTCAAGAGGGACAGGGAACTCTGGAAACACCATATATTTT. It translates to CASSSRGTGNSGNTIYF.

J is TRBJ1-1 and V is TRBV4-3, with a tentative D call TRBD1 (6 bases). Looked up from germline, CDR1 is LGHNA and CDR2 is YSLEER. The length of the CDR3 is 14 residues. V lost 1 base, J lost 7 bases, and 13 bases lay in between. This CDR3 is CASSQGGGGGEAFF. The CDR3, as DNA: TGCGCCAGCAGCCAAGGTGGAGGGGGAGGTGAAGCTTTCTTT.

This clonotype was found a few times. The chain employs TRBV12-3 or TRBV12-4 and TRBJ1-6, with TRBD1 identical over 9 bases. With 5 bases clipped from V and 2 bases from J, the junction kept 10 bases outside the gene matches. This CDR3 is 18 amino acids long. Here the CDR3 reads CASSPGTGRIPYNSPLHF. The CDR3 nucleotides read TGTGCCAGCAGTCCCGGGACAGGGAGGATTCCCTATAATTCACCCCTCCACTTT.

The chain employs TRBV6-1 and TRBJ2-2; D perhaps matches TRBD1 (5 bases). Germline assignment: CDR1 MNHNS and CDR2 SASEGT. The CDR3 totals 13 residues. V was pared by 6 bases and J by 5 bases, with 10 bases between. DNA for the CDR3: TGTGCCAGCAGGGGGCCGATTACCGGGGAGCTGTTTTTT. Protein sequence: CASRGPITGELFF.

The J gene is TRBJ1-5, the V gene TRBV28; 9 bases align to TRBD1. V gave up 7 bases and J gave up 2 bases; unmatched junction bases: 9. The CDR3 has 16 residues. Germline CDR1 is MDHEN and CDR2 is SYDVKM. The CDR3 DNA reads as TGTGCCAGCACTCACGACAGGGGGAATCGCAATCAGCCCCAGCATTTT. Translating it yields CASTHDRGNRNQPQHF.

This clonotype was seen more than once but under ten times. For the CDR3, the DNA is TGTGCCAGCAGTTTACGCAGGGTCGATGAAAAACTGTTTTTT. Its translation: CASSLRRVDEKLFF. The chain has TRBV12-3 or TRBV12-4 and TRBJ1-4; a possible D gene is TRBD1 (5 bases). The CDR3 consists of 14 residues. The V end was cut by 2 bases, the J end by 6 bases, with 10 bases between.

The CDR3 spells CASWTSGAHYEQFF. DNA for the CDR3: TGTGCCAGCTGGACTAGCGGGGCTCACTATGAGCAGTTCTTC. V and J are TRBV5-6 and TRBJ2-1, with TRBD2 identical over 12 bases. Germline lookup yields CDR1 SGHDT and CDR2 YYEEEE. Trimming removed 7 bases from V and 8 bases from J; junction bases left unmatched: 7. The CDR3 consists of 14 residues.

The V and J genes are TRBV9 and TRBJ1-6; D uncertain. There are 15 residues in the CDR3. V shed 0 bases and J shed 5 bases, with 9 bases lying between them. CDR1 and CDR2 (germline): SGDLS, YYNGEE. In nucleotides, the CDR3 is TGTGCCAGCAGCGTAGGGGGTGTTGATAATTCACCCCTCCACTTT. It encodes CASSVGGVDNSPLHF. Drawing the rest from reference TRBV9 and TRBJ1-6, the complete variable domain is DSGVTQTPKHLITATGQRVTLRCSPRSGDLSVYWYQQSLDQGLQFLIQYYNGEERAKGNILERFSAQQFPDLHSELNLSSLELGDSALYFCASSVGGVDNSPLHFGNGTRLTVT.

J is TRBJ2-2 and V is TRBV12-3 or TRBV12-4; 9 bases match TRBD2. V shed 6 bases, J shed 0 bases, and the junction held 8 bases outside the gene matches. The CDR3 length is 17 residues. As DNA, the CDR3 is TGTGCCAGCAGCCCGCTAGCGGGGTACTCGAACACCGGGGAGCTGTTTTTT. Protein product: CASSPLAGYSNTGELFF.

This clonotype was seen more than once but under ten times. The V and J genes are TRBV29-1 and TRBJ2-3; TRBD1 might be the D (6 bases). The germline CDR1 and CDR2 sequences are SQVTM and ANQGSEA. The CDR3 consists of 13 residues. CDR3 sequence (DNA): TGCACCCTCCGTGCAGGGGCATCAGATACGCAGTATTTT. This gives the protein CTLRAGASDTQYF.

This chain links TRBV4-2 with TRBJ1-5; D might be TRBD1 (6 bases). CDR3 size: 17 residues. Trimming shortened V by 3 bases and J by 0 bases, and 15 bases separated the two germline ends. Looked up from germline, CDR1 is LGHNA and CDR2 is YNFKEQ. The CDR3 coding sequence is TGTGCCAGCAGCCAGACTCCCGGGACAAGTAGCAATCAGCCCCAGCATTTT. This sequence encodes CASSQTPGTSSNQPQHF.